The 19 T cell receptor beta chains presented below share a single source sample, sequenced in a study of human T cells and chemical hapten exposure. TCRdb reprocessed the RACE reads via MiXCR and lists one record per CDR3 protein. Of about 84,000 distinct CDR3 sequences listed, more than 10% are singletons. Time point: patch test 3, about 24 weeks after DPC sensitization. As for treatment: therapeutic diphenylcyclopropenone sensitization with weekly scalp DPC. The material was whole blood, obtained in connection with sensitization to the hapten diphenylcyclopropenone (DPC). These receptors were collected from a woman between 45 and 65 years old with alopecia areata. Some clones in this sample may be carry-over from other donors' samples.

This clonotype has more than one count but fewer than ten. The chain carries TRBV29-1 and TRBJ2-7; 8 positions match TRBD1. The germline gives CDR1 SQVTM, CDR2 ANQGSEA. Trimming took 5 bases from V and 0 from J; bases not matched to a gene: 12. The CDR3 consists of 16 residues. For the CDR3, the DNA is TGCAGCGTTAACGGTCGGACAGGGCGAAGCTCCTACGAGCAGTACTTC. It is translated as CSVNGRTGRSSYEQYF.

There are many counts of this clonotype. This chain connects TRBV27 to TRBJ2-2, with D possibly called TRBD1 or TRBD2 (5 bases each). The ends were cut back, 6 bases at V and 4 bases at J, with 15 bases in the middle. This CDR3 spans 15 amino acids. CDR1 MNHEY and CDR2 SMNVEV come from the germline V gene (reference sequence). CDR3 sequence: CASRSGTASTGELFF. The CDR3 DNA sequence: TGTGCCAGCAGATCCGGGACGGCGAGCACCGGGGAGCTGTTTTTT.

This rearrangement joins TRBV11-3 to TRBJ1-2; D may be TRBD1 (6 bases). The CDR3 length is 14 residues. V was clipped by 1 base and J by 3 bases, with 9 bases between them. Germline V gene data show CDR1 as SGHNT and CDR2 as YENEEA. CDR3 DNA sequence: TGTGCCAGCAGCTTAGCGGGGGGCCACTATGGCTACACCTTC. Its translation: CASSLAGGHYGYTF.

Remarks on this clonotype: A single base separates this from a much larger clone, so it may be a read error. The CDR3 ends on some other residue instead of the conserved phenylalanine or tryptophan, so this is likely a read error. The CDR3, as DNA: TGTGCCAGCAGCGGAGGACTAGCGGGGCCCCTAGGGCAGTATTTA. It codes for CASSGGLAGPLGQYL. The rearrangement links TRBV6-1 to TRBJ2-3; 12 nucleotides match TRBD2. Trimming cost V 6 bases and J 11 bases; bases outside gene matches: 12. CDR3 length: 15 amino acids. The germline CDR1 and CDR2 sequences are MNHNS and SASEGT.

V usage is TRBV28 and J usage is TRBJ1-6, with D unresolved. In germline, CDR1 is MDHEN, CDR2 SYDVKM. The CDR3 extends over 14 amino acids. V was clipped by 6 bases and J by 4 bases, with 10 bases between them. The CDR3 nucleotides are TGTGCCAGCAGCCCCATGATTTATAATTCACCCCTCCACTTT. Protein: CASSPMIYNSPLHF.

With regard to this clonotype: A much more abundant neighbour one base away suggests this may be a read error. V usage is TRBV21-1 and J usage is TRBJ2-2. TRBV21-1 is assigned pseudogene status. The CDR3 is made up of 17 amino acids. The CDR3: CASSRKAGALDTGELFF. Here the CDR3 DNA reads TGTGCCAGCAGCAGGAAGGCAGGAGCACTTGACACCGGGGAGCTGTTTTTT.

This clonotype was observed at least ten times. V and J are TRBV11-2 and TRBJ2-6; D may be TRBD1 (5 bases). V was pared by 5 bases and J by 0 bases, with 8 bases between. The CDR3 extends over 15 amino acids. CDR1 and CDR2 from the germline V gene are SGHAT and FQNNGV. The CDR3 DNA follows: TGTGCCAGCAGCCAAGGGGTCTCTGGGGCCAACGTCCTGACTTTC. Amino acids: CASSQGVSGANVLTF.

This clonotype showed up many times. The J gene is TRBJ1-1, the V gene TRBV6-5; 8 nucleotides match TRBD1. Per germline, CDR1 MNHEY and CDR2 SVGAGI. This CDR3 contains 14 residues. Trimming removed 5 bases from V and 6 bases from J; junction bases left unmatched: 8. This chain's CDR3 is CASSKDRVVAEAFF. CDR3 nucleotide sequence: TGTGCCAGCAGTAAGGACAGGGTGGTGGCTGAAGCTTTCTTT.

This clonotype was detected ten times or more. This rearrangement joins TRBV5-4 to TRBJ1-1; D might be TRBD1 (5 bases). The germline CDR1 and CDR2 sequences are SGHNT and YYREEE (reference sequence). Trimming shortened V by 3 bases and J by 2 bases, and 14 bases separated the two germline ends. This CDR3 region has 15 residues. CDR3: CASSSGTVGNTEAFF. CDR3 nucleotide sequence: TGTGCCAGCAGCTCCGGGACTGTTGGAAACACTGAAGCTTTCTTT.

This clonotype was seen at least ten times. The V gene is TRBV10-3, the J gene TRBJ1-1; maybe TRBD1 (6 bases). V was pared by 10 bases and J by 4 bases, with 22 bases between. Germline CDR1 is ENHRY and CDR2 is SYGVKD. The CDR3 is made up of 15 amino acids. As DNA, the CDR3 is TGTGCCACCTCCGGACCTGGACAGAAGAGCACTGAAGCTTTCTTT. Residues: CATSGPGQKSTEAFF.

This chain uses TRBV2 with TRBJ1-6; D not certain. Trimming shortened V by 8 bases and J by 8 bases, and 13 bases separated the two germline ends. Per germline, CDR1 SNHLY and CDR2 FYNNEI. CDR3 size: 13 residues. The CDR3 bases are TGTGCCAGCCTCCGGAGGTCCGATTCACCCCTCCACTTT. Its translation is CASLRRSDSPLHF.

This clonotype was counted ten times or more. The chain combines TRBV3-1 with TRBJ1-5; D unclear. The germline V gene has CDR1 LGHDT and CDR2 YNNKEL (reference sequence). Trimming removed 1 base from V and 2 bases from J, with 9 bases in between. CDR3 length: 15 amino acids. The CDR3 loop is CASSQGMGRNQPQHF. CDR3 bases: TGTGCCAGCAGCCAAGGTATGGGCCGCAATCAGCCCCAGCATTTT.

The rearrangement joins TRBV11-3 to TRBJ2-2; the D gene is possibly TRBD2 (6 bases). V was cut by 6 bases and J by 4 bases, with 18 bases left in between. Germline V gene lookup returns CDR1 SGHNT and CDR2 YENEEA. The CDR3 runs 16 residues. CDR3 in DNA: TGTGCCAGCAGGGCGGGGAAGAGGGCGACCACCGGGGAGCTGTTTTTT. Protein sequence: CASRAGKRATTGELFF.

This clonotype has more than one count but fewer than ten. The V call is TRBV29-1, the J call TRBJ2-1, with 7 bases matching TRBD2. Trimming removed 3 bases from V and 4 bases from J; junction bases left unmatched: 6. CDR1 and CDR2 (germline): SQVTM, ANQGSEA. This CDR3 region has 14 residues. CDR3 nucleotides: TGCAGCGTTGATAAGGCTAGCGGATACAATGAGCAGTTCTTC. This sequence encodes CSVDKASGYNEQFF.

The V call is TRBV24-1, the J call TRBJ2-2; 11 bases are a match to TRBD1. The trim removed 0 bases at V and 0 bases at J, leaving 8 bases unmatched. Looked up from germline, CDR1 is KGHDR and CDR2 is SFDVKD. CDR3 length equals 20 residues. DNA of the CDR3: TGTGCCACCAGTGATTTGCAGGGACAGGGGGGGCTAGCGAACACCGGGGAGCTGTTTTTT. Translated, it gives CATSDLQGQGGLANTGELFF.

This clonotype was recorded many times. V and J are TRBV9 and TRBJ2-1, with D perhaps matching TRBD1 or TRBD2 (5 bases each). Germline V CDR1 and CDR2: SGDLS, YYNGEE. The CDR3 length is 13 residues. The ends were cut back, 3 bases at V and 3 bases at J, with 7 bases in the middle. CDR3 bases: TGTGCCAGCAGCGGGGACGGCTACAATGAGCAGTTCTTC. Its translation: CASSGDGYNEQFF.

This clonotype was detected a few times. This chain uses TRBV11-3 with TRBJ2-2; no reliable D call. The CDR3 is 13 residues long. Germline V gene sequence: CDR1 SGHNT, CDR2 YENEEA. The ends were cut back, 5 bases at V and 6 bases at J, with 10 bases in the middle. The CDR3: CASSLASAGELFF. The CDR3, as DNA: TGTGCCAGCAGCCTGGCGTCGGCCGGGGAGCTGTTTTTT. The variable domain in full, with the rest retrieved from reference TRBV11-3 and TRBJ2-2, is EAGVVQSPRYKIIEKKQPVAFWCNPISGHNTLYWYLQNLGQGPELLIRYENEEAVDDSQLPKDRFSAERLKGVDSTLKIQPAELGDSAVYLCASSLASAGELFFGEGSRLTVL.

In its sample, this clonotype was seen a few times. The chain combines TRBV20-1 with TRBJ2-6; D gene unclear. Trimming left V 1 base short and J 1 base short, with 8 bases between. Germline V gene data show CDR1 as DFQATT and CDR2 as SNEGSKA (reference sequence). CDR3 size: 15 residues. For the CDR3, the DNA is TGCAGTGCTAGAGTACAAGGTTCTGGGGCCAACGTCCTGACTTTC. The encoded protein is CSARVQGSGANVLTF.

At least ten counts were recorded for this clonotype. The chain is built from TRBV13 and TRBJ2-5, with D perhaps TRBD1 (6 bases). The V end lost 5 bases, the J end lost 3 bases, and 19 bases lay between the germline ends. CDR1 and CDR2 from the germline V gene are PRHDT and FYEKMQ (reference sequence). The CDR3 is 16 amino acids. The chain's CDR3 is CASSAWAGTQKETQYF. The DNA for the CDR3 is TGTGCCAGCAGCGCGTGGGCCGGGACACAAAAAGAGACCCAGTACTTC.